Below are 2 T cell receptor beta chains sequenced from a single sample in a study of early T cells in non-severe SARS-CoV-2 infection. TCRdb re-called the 5' RACE reads with MiXCR, one entry per CDR3 protein. The sample includes just under 65,000 distinct CDR3 sequences, 8% to 9% of them seen just once. This specimen consisted of whole blood, obtained at baseline. The receptors were sampled from an adult who was a healthcare worker with PCR-confirmed SARS-CoV-2 infection or an uninfected control (not recorded which).

The chain carries TRBV28 and TRBJ1-4, with D maybe TRBD1 (5 bases). Germline CDR1 and CDR2: MDHEN and SYDVKM. V shed 6 bases and J shed 0 bases, with 11 bases lying between them. CDR3 length: 15 residues. The CDR3 DNA is TGTGCCAGCAGACGTGACAGTGCAACTAATGAAAAACTGTTTTTT. It is translated as CASRRDSATNEKLFF.

The sample holds many counts of this clonotype. The V and J genes are TRBV5-1 and TRBJ1-1; D is perhaps TRBD1 (5 bases). CDR1 and CDR2 from the germline V gene are SGHRS and YFSETQ. The CDR3 is made up of 14 amino acids. V was pared by 3 bases and J by 3 bases, with 12 bases between. The CDR3 is CASSSQGWDTEAFF. CDR3 sequence (DNA): TGCGCCAGCAGCTCTCAGGGTTGGGACACTGAAGCTTTCTTT.